Below are 11 T cell receptor beta chains sequenced from a single sample in a study of blood T cell repertoires in COVID-19. Method: immunoSEQ multiplex PCR; TCRdb's copy keeps in-frame clones and lacks some. The sample has nearly 50,000 clones, about 85% seen once. Sequencing input: peripheral blood. The receptors derive from a human donor in a cohort sampled during active COVID-19.

This clone was detected once. The V and J genes are TRBV19 and TRBJ2-1, with 7 bases fitting TRBD1. V lost 6 bases and J lost 0; bases outside the gene matches: 5. There are 15 residues in the CDR3. CDR1 and CDR2 (germline): LNHDA, SQIVND (reference sequence). The CDR3 DNA sequence: TGTGCCAGTAGCCCAACAGGGGACTCCTACAATGAGCAGTTCTTC. Translating gives CASSPTGDSYNEQFF.

For this clone: The junction does not match germline at one end; this may be a read error. The chain links TRBV5-1 to TRBJ2-3; D perhaps matches TRBD1 (5 bases). In germline, CDR1 is SGHRS, CDR2 YFSETQ. This CDR3 spans 14 amino acids. As DNA, the CDR3 is TGCGCCAGCAGGTTGGACACCTCCACAGATACGCAGTATTTT. Translated: CASRLDTSTDTQYF.

The chain couples TRBV11-2 to TRBJ2-3; no reliable D call. Looked up from germline, CDR1 is SGHAT and CDR2 is FQNNGV. The CDR3 loop spans 12 amino acids. With 6 bases removed from V and 4 bases from J, the gap between germline ends came to 8 bases. The CDR3 nucleotides are TGTGCCAGCAGTATCCCCTCAGATACGCAGTATTTT. It encodes CASSIPSDTQYF.

V gene TRBV5-8 combines with J gene TRBJ2-2; D is possibly TRBD1 (6 bases). The CDR3 covers 16 residues. CDR1 is SGHTS and CDR2 is YDEGEE in the germline V gene. The V and J ends lost 5 bases and 5 bases respectively, with 19 bases between them. CDR3 nucleotides: TGTGCCAGCAGAGTCTTTGCAGGGGTTCATACCGGGGAGCTGTTTTTT. This translates into CASRVFAGVHTGELFF.

V is TRBV7-2 and J is TRBJ1-1; 7 bases line up with TRBD1. Germline values: CDR1 SGHTA, CDR2 FQGNSA. J gave up 0 bases and V 5 bases, and 3 bases lay outside the gene matches. The CDR3 loop spans 14 amino acids. CDR3 DNA sequence: TGTGCCAGCAGCGGACAGGCTCTGAACACTGAAGCTTTCTTT. Its protein product is CASSGQALNTEAFF.

The V and J genes are TRBV29-1 and TRBJ1-2; D is uncertain. This CDR3 is built from 13 residues. Germline V CDR1 and CDR2: SQVTM, ANQGSEA. Trimming stripped 5 bases from V and 3 bases from J, with 13 bases between. The chain's CDR3 is CSVFWVRDYGYTF. The CDR3 nucleotides are TGCAGCGTTTTTTGGGTCCGGGACTATGGCTACACCTTC.

The chain employs TRBV28 and TRBJ2-7; 11 nucleotides align to TRBD2. This CDR3 has 17 amino acids. V lost 5 bases and J lost 1; bases outside the gene matches: 10. Germline V CDR1 and CDR2: MDHEN, SYDVKM. In nucleotides, the CDR3 is TGTGCCAGCAGTACCGCTCGGACTAGCGGGCCTTCCTACGAGCAGTACTTC. It encodes CASSTARTSGPSYEQYF.

V is TRBV19 and J is TRBJ1-1; 7 nucleotides align to TRBD1. This CDR3 has 15 amino acids. The ends lost 4 bases at V and 1 base at J; junction bases unmatched: 6. Germline CDR1 is LNHDA and CDR2 is SQIVND (reference sequence). The CDR3 DNA reads TGTGCCAGTAGTAGCGGGACAGACCAGAACACTGAAGCTTTCTTT. Its protein product is CASSSGTDQNTEAFF.

The sample holds one count of this clone. This chain joins TRBV19 and TRBJ2-1; no reliable D call. The CDR3 is 13 amino acids. Looked up from germline, CDR1 is LNHDA and CDR2 is SQIVND (reference sequence). V was trimmed by 2 bases and J by 9 bases, leaving 11 bases between them. The CDR3 DNA sequence: TGTGCCAGTAGTATAAACAAAGATCGTGAGCAGTTCTTC. This codes for CASSINKDREQFF.

The chain combines TRBV7-8 with TRBJ1-5, with 10 bases fitting TRBD1. Losses at the gene ends were 5 bases for V and 3 bases for J; bases not matched to a gene: 7. Germline CDR1 is SGHVS and CDR2 is FQNEAQ. The CDR3 runs to 16 residues. The CDR3 loop is CASSLGTGVFNQPQHF. CDR3 bases: TGTGCCAGCAGCCTTGGGACAGGGGTTTTCAATCAGCCCCAGCATTTT.

The chain is built from TRBV6-5 and TRBJ1-1, with unresolved D. Trimming took 2 bases from V and 1 from J, leaving 5 bases between them. This CDR3 spans 13 amino acids. The germline gives CDR1 MNHEY, CDR2 SVGAGI. CDR3 DNA: TGTGCCAGCAGTTACGGGCCGAACACTGAAGCTTTCTTT. It translates to CASSYGPNTEAFF.